These 25 T cell receptor beta chains originate from one sample sequenced in a study of blood T cell repertoires in COVID-19. TCRdb's table, derived via immunoSEQ multiplex PCR, lists solely in-frame clones and lacks some. This sample has about 150,000 clones, with around 90% found just once. Specimen: peripheral blood. The receptor set was obtained from a woman aged 55-70 years with active or convalescent COVID-19.

This clone was picked up a small number of times. The rearrangement joins TRBV5-5 to TRBJ1-1, with unresolved D. Trimming pared 1 base from V and 1 base from J, leaving 11 bases between. Germline CDR1 is SGHKS and CDR2 is YYEKEE (reference sequence). The CDR3 is 15 amino acids. The CDR3 here is CASSLSRRENTEAFF. The CDR3 DNA is TGTGCCAGCAGCTTGTCCAGGAGGGAGAACACTGAAGCTTTCTTT.

The J gene is TRBJ1-2, the V gene TRBV4-1; no firm D call. There are 15 residues in the CDR3. Germline V gene sequence: CDR1 MGHRA, CDR2 YSYEKL. Trimming left V 2 bases short and J 3 bases short, with 13 bases between. CDR3 loop: CASSQPIRRDYGYTF. CDR3 in DNA: TGCGCCAGCAGCCAACCTATCCGTCGTGACTATGGCTACACCTTC.

This sequence joins TRBV10-2 and TRBJ1-4; no clear D. The CDR3 is 14 residues long. V was clipped by 3 bases and J by 3 bases, with 8 bases between them. The germline V gene has CDR1 WSHSY and CDR2 SAAADI. The CDR3 sequence is CASSEVAANEKLFF. The CDR3, as DNA: TGCGCCAGCAGTGAAGTGGCGGCTAATGAAAAACTGTTTTTT.

The V gene is TRBV2, the J gene TRBJ2-1, with 12 nucleotides matching TRBD2. J lost 0 bases, V lost 5 bases, and 5 bases had no gene match. CDR3 size: 17 residues. CDR1 SNHLY and CDR2 FYNNEI come from the germline V gene. The DNA for the CDR3 is TGTGCCAGCAGTATGACTAGCGGGGGTCGCTCCTACAATGAGCAGTTCTTC. Protein product: CASSMTSGGRSYNEQFF. The full variable domain, with the rest looked up from reference TRBV2 and TRBJ2-1, is EPEVTQTPSHQVTQMGQEVILRCVPISNHLYFYWYRQILGQKVEFLVSFYNNEISEKSEIFDDQFSVERPDGSNFTLKIRSTKLEDSAMYFCASSMTSGGRSYNEQFFGPGTRLTVL.

V and J are TRBV7-9 and TRBJ1-1, with D hard to call. The length of the CDR3 is 11 residues. CDR1 is SEHNR, CDR2 FQNEAQ, per germline (reference sequence). V lost 4 bases and J lost 13, with 13 bases in between. Here the CDR3 reads CASSSSALVFF. The CDR3 DNA reads as TGTGCCAGCAGCTCTAGCGCCTTGGTTTTCTTT.

The V gene is TRBV7-9, the J gene TRBJ2-7; tentatively, D is TRBD1 (6 bases). The germline V and J ends were trimmed by 1 base and 9 bases, with 22 bases remaining between them. The CDR3 runs to 16 residues. The germline gives CDR1 SEHNR, CDR2 FQNEAQ (reference sequence). CDR3 protein: CASSLGTGISGAGQYF. As DNA, the CDR3 is TGTGCCAGCAGCTTAGGAACAGGGATCAGTGGGGCAGGGCAGTACTTC.

V and J are TRBV29-1 and TRBJ2-1; TRBD2 agrees at 7 bases. The CDR3 totals 12 residues. In germline, CDR1 is SQVTM, CDR2 ANQGSEA. V shed 7 bases, J shed 5 bases, and the junction held 5 bases outside the gene matches. The CDR3 spells CSERGENNEQFF. The CDR3 region has the DNA TGCAGCGAACGGGGGGAAAACAATGAGCAGTTCTTC.

This clone was seen only once. This chain connects TRBV19 to TRBJ1-2; D remains unclear. The V and J ends lost 0 bases and 0 bases respectively, with 11 bases between them. CDR3 length: 16 residues. Per germline, CDR1 LNHDA and CDR2 SQIVND (reference sequence). Here the CDR3 reads CASSIEWARANYGYTF. CDR3 DNA sequence: TGTGCCAGTAGTATAGAGTGGGCGAGAGCTAACTATGGCTACACCTTC.

The rearrangement uses TRBV2 and TRBJ1-5; TRBD1 might be the D (5 bases). The CDR3 runs 13 residues. V gave up 6 bases and J gave up 5 bases, with 11 bases separating them. Per germline, CDR1 SNHLY and CDR2 FYNNEI. CDR3 nucleotide sequence: TGTGCCAGCAGCGAGACACAGGATCAGCCCCAGCATTTT. Protein sequence: CASSETQDQPQHF.

The chain joins TRBV9 to TRBJ1-5; 9 nucleotides line up with TRBD1. Germline lookup yields CDR1 SGDLS and CDR2 YYNGEE. CDR3 size: 14 residues. The ends lost 3 bases at V and 4 bases at J; junction bases unmatched: 2. This chain's CDR3 is CASSAQGANQPQHF. The CDR3 nucleotides read TGTGCCAGCAGCGCACAGGGGGCGAATCAGCCCCAGCATTTT. The full variable domain, with the rest looked up from reference TRBV9 and TRBJ1-5, is DSGVTQTPKHLITATGQRVTLRCSPRSGDLSVYWYQQSLDQGLQFLIQYYNGEERAKGNILERFSAQQFPDLHSELNLSSLELGDSALYFCASSAQGANQPQHFGDGTRLSIL.

This sequence joins TRBV28 and TRBJ1-2; 7 bases map to TRBD1. V shed 6 bases, J shed 4 bases, and the junction held 8 bases outside the gene matches. Germline CDR1 reads MDHEN; CDR2 reads SYDVKM. This CDR3 contains 14 residues. This CDR3 reads CASRGAQGTYGYTF. Written as DNA, the CDR3 is TGTGCCAGCAGAGGGGCACAGGGGACCTATGGCTACACCTTC.

The chain joins TRBV13 to TRBJ2-5, with TRBD2 matching 10 bases. V gave up 4 bases and J gave up 5 bases; unmatched junction bases: 10. The CDR3 contains 16 residues. The germline CDR1 and CDR2 sequences are PRHDT and FYEKMQ (reference sequence). CDR3 DNA: TGTGCCAGCAGCTCCAAACTAGCGGGGATAGAGGAGACCCAGTACTTC. Amino acid sequence: CASSSKLAGIEETQYF. The full variable domain, its missing parts supplied by reference TRBV13 and TRBJ2-5, is AAGVIQSPRHLIKEKRETATLKCYPIPRHDTVYWYQQGPGQDPQFLISFYEKMQSDKGSIPDRFSAQQFSDYHSELNMSSLELGDSALYFCASSSKLAGIEETQYFGPGTRLLVL.

The chain carries TRBV10-3 and TRBJ2-5; 7 bases fit TRBD1. V was clipped by 6 bases and J by 6 bases; unmatched bases: 10. The germline CDR1 and CDR2 sequences are ENHRY and SYGVKD. The CDR3 extends over 14 amino acids. The CDR3 loop is CAIRRDSSVKTQYF. The CDR3 region has the DNA TGTGCCATCAGGAGGGACAGCTCGGTCAAGACCCAGTACTTC.

V is TRBV7-2 and J is TRBJ1-1, with 7 bases that match TRBD1. The CDR3 loop spans 15 amino acids. J lost 1 base, V lost 5 bases, and 7 bases had no gene match. From germline, CDR1 is SGHTA and CDR2 FQGNSA. The CDR3 is CASSLPSGGNTEAFF. CDR3 DNA sequence: TGTGCCAGCAGCCTCCCGTCAGGGGGGAACACTGAAGCTTTCTTT. The full variable domain, in which reference TRBV7-2 and TRBJ1-1 provide the parts outside the CDR3, is GAGVSQSPSNKVTEKGKDVELRCDPISGHTALYWYRQSLGQGLEFLIYFQGNSAPDKSGLPSDRFSAERTGGSVSTLTIQRTQQEDSAVYLCASSLPSGGNTEAFFGQGTRLTVV.

This chain connects TRBV7-2 to TRBJ2-7, with 12 bases lining up with TRBD2. V shed 5 bases, J shed 4 bases, and the junction held 6 bases outside the gene matches. In germline, CDR1 is SGHTA, CDR2 FQGNSA. The CDR3 loop spans 15 amino acids. The CDR3 loop is CASSVSSGGAYEQYF. As DNA, the CDR3 is TGTGCCAGCAGCGTATCTAGCGGGGGGGCATACGAGCAGTACTTC.

This sequence joins TRBV2 and TRBJ1-1; TRBD1 is a possible D gene (6 bases). This CDR3 contains 13 residues. The germline V gene encodes CDR1 SNHLY and CDR2 FYNNEI. The V end lost 2 bases, the J end lost 7 bases, and 11 bases lay between the germline ends. The CDR3 coding sequence is TGTGCCAGCAGTGAAAGCCCAGGGGTTGAAGCTTTCTTT. It yields the protein CASSESPGVEAFF.

This clone was counted between two and nine times. This sequence joins TRBV7-2 and TRBJ1-1, with D perhaps TRBD1 (5 bases). The germline gives CDR1 SGHTA, CDR2 FQGNSA. This CDR3 contains 14 residues. Trimming cost V 5 bases and J 4 bases, with 14 bases left between them. CDR3 sequence: CASSLGGRSTEAFF. CDR3 coding DNA: TGTGCCAGCAGCCTCGGGGGAAGGAGCACTGAAGCTTTCTTT.

Here the CDR3 reads CASSVDLGPNQPQHF. The CDR3 coding sequence is TGTGCCAGCAGCGTAGATCTAGGTCCCAATCAGCCCCAGCATTTT. The V gene is TRBV9, the J gene TRBJ1-5; D call uncertain. V was cut by 0 bases and J by 3 bases, with 10 bases left in between. Germline V lookup: CDR1 SGDLS, CDR2 YYNGEE. The CDR3 contains 15 residues.

The chain recombines TRBV7-6 with TRBJ2-3; TRBD2 aligns across 8 bases. Germline V gene data show CDR1 as SGHVS and CDR2 as FNYEAQ. CDR3 length: 15 amino acids. V lost 2 bases to trimming and J lost 2 bases; unmatched junction nucleotides: 3. CDR3 residues: CASSLTSGLTDTQYF. DNA for the CDR3: TGTGCCAGCAGCTTAACTAGCGGACTCACAGATACGCAGTATTTT.

The chain joins TRBV7-9 to TRBJ2-2; 9 bases map to TRBD1. The J segment lost 6 bases and the V segment lost 6 bases, leaving 8 bases of the junction unmatched. The CDR3 consists of 15 residues. Germline values: CDR1 SEHNR, CDR2 FQNEAQ (reference sequence). The CDR3, as DNA: TGTGCCAGCAGTCTACAGGGGGCTAAGGCCGGGGAGCTGTTTTTT. Protein product: CASSLQGAKAGELFF.

CDR3 sequence: CAWSVHSGGPFSTDTQYF. The CDR3 bases are TGTGCCTGGAGTGTACATAGCGGGGGGCCATTTAGCACAGATACGCAGTATTTT. The gene calls are TRBV30 and TRBJ2-3, with 10 bases matching TRBD2. V lost 0 bases and J lost 0; bases outside the gene matches: 9. Germline V lookup: CDR1 GTSNPN, CDR2 SVGIG (reference sequence). The length of the CDR3 is 18 residues.

The V gene is TRBV6-5, the J gene TRBJ2-1; possible D gene TRBD1, 6 bases. The V gene lost 4 bases and the J gene lost 3 bases, with 16 bases spanning the gap. Germline lookup yields CDR1 MNHEY and CDR2 SVGAGI. The CDR3 consists of 16 residues. The CDR3 protein is CASSSPWAGDYNEQFF. CDR3 coding DNA: TGTGCCAGCAGTTCCCCCTGGGCAGGGGACTACAATGAGCAGTTCTTC.

The chain carries TRBV29-1 and TRBJ2-5; 9 nucleotides agree with TRBD2. The CDR3 is 13 amino acids. The V segment lost 2 bases and the J segment 5 bases; nucleotides outside the gene matches: 3. Germline CDR1 SQVTM, CDR2 ANQGSEA. CDR3 DNA sequence: TGCAGCGTTGAACTAGCGGGGAGGGAGACCCAGTACTTC. Its protein product is CSVELAGRETQYF.

This chain links TRBV19 with TRBJ1-2; D gene ambiguous. This CDR3 comprises 11 residues. Trimming pared 9 bases from V and 5 bases from J, leaving 10 bases between. CDR1 and CDR2 from the germline V gene are LNHDA and SQIVND (reference sequence). The CDR3, as DNA: TGTGCCAGCGGGAGAGAATATGGCTACACCTTC. It yields the protein CASGREYGYTF.

This chain links TRBV6-6 with TRBJ1-1, with D possibly TRBD1 on 5 matching bases. CDR1 is MNHNY and CDR2 is SVGAGI in the germline V gene (reference sequence). This CDR3 spans 13 amino acids. Between the trimmed V and J ends, which lost 2 bases and 4 bases, there was a span of 8 bases. CDR3 sequence reads: CASSYVGGTEAFF. CDR3 bases: TGTGCCAGCAGTTACGTGGGGGGCACTGAAGCTTTCTTT.